Below are 27 T cell receptor beta chains sequenced from a single sample in a study of blood T cell repertoires in COVID-19 (dated by TCRdb to 2020 to 2021). The library was generated by the immunoSEQ multiplex PCR assay. The table comes from immuneACCESS by way of TCRdb, which keeps in-frame sequences with V and J called. Part of the clones is missing from these tables; in studies checked, under half for an unresolved V gene and the rest for unknown reasons. Within this sample are under 100,000 clones, with approximately 82% of them counted one time only. About 2% of the sample belongs to the ten largest clones. The sequenced sample was peripheral blood. The receptors were sampled from a woman in her 70s with acute or convalescent COVID-19.

The J gene is TRBJ2-7, the V gene TRBV11-3; D gene unclear. CDR3 size: 14 residues. Germline assignment: CDR1 SGHNT and CDR2 YENEEA. Trimming cost V 5 bases and J 3 bases, with 14 bases left between them. This CDR3 is CASSPRRVDYEQYF. The CDR3 nucleotides read TGTGCCAGCAGCCCCCGTCGGGTCGACTACGAGCAGTACTTC.

The genes are TRBV12-3 or TRBV12-4 and TRBJ1-2; D might be TRBD1 (5 bases). The V end was cut by 5 bases, the J end by 7 bases, with 14 bases between. CDR3 length: 13 amino acids. This CDR3 reads CASSPWGVSGYTF. DNA of the CDR3: TGTGCCAGCAGTCCTTGGGGGGTCAGTGGCTACACCTTC.

The genes are TRBV7-8 and TRBJ2-7; possibly TRBD2 for D (5 bases). Germline assignment: CDR1 SGHVS and CDR2 FQNEAQ. V lost 7 bases, J lost 4 bases, and 26 bases lay in between. The CDR3 spans 17 residues. The CDR3 spells CASNRGQGQITTYEQYF. The CDR3 nucleotides are TGTGCCAGCAATAGAGGGCAAGGGCAGATTACTACTTACGAGCAGTACTTC.

This chain links TRBV28 with TRBJ1-3; D is uncertain. Germline CDR1 and CDR2: MDHEN and SYDVKM. Deletions cut 6 bases from V and 0 bases from J, with 18 bases between. The CDR3 runs 17 residues. CDR3: CASRNRRILISGNTIYF. The CDR3, as DNA: TGTGCCAGCAGGAACAGACGGATCCTAATCTCTGGAAACACCATATATTTT. The full variable domain, in which reference TRBV28 and TRBJ1-3 provide the parts outside the CDR3, is DVKVTQSSRYLVKRTGEKVFLECVQDMDHENMFWYRQDPGLGLRLIYFSYDVKMKEKGDIPEGYSVSREKKERFSLILESASTNQTSMYLCASRNRRILISGNTIYFGEGSWLTVV.

The V call is TRBV2, the J call TRBJ1-2; D unclear. Between the trimmed V and J ends, which lost 6 bases and 5 bases, there was a span of 13 bases. The germline gives CDR1 SNHLY, CDR2 FYNNEI. This CDR3 has 13 residues. CDR3 loop: CASSVPGSYGYTF. CDR3 DNA sequence: TGTGCCAGCAGCGTCCCGGGGTCGTATGGCTACACCTTC.

The chain carries TRBV7-2 and TRBJ1-1; D is possibly TRBD1 (6 bases). From germline, CDR1 is SGHTA and CDR2 FQGNSA. The CDR3 runs to 14 residues. Trimming left V 2 bases short and J 1 base short, with 8 bases between. The CDR3 reads CASSLNRANTEAFF. DNA for the CDR3: TGTGCCAGCAGCTTAAACAGGGCGAACACTGAAGCTTTCTTT.

The CDR3 DNA follows: TGTGCCAGCTCACCACGACAGGCACCGAACACTGAAGCTTTCTTT. Its translation: CASSPRQAPNTEAFF. The gene calls are TRBV18 and TRBJ1-1; D might be TRBD1 (6 bases). The CDR3 spans 15 residues. Germline CDR1 is KGHSH and CDR2 is LQKENI. Between the trimmed V and J ends, which lost 1 base and 1 base, there was a span of 10 bases.

This chain connects TRBV3-1 (or the pseudogene TRBV3-2) to TRBJ2-4, with 8 bases matching TRBD1. V lost 4 bases and J lost 12; bases outside the gene matches: 11. Germline CDR1 is LGHDT and CDR2 is YNNKEL (reference sequence). The CDR3 is 14 amino acids. The CDR3 here is CASSPIGQGTSQYF. The CDR3 DNA follows: TGTGCCAGCAGCCCGATAGGACAGGGTACCTCTCAGTACTTC.

This clone was seen a few times. V gene TRBV7-2 combines with J gene TRBJ1-5; D gene unclear. The germline CDR1 and CDR2 sequences are SGHTA and FQGNSA. The V and J ends lost 1 base and 4 bases respectively, with 11 bases between them. The CDR3 contains 15 residues. The CDR3, as DNA: TGTGCCAGCAGCTTAGTCCCTAACAGTAATCAGCCCCAGCATTTT. Protein sequence: CASSLVPNSNQPQHF.

The rearrangement uses TRBV2 and TRBJ2-5; possibly TRBD2 for D (6 bases). V gave up 6 bases and J gave up 5 bases, with 19 bases separating them. The germline CDR1 and CDR2 sequences are SNHLY and FYNNEI. The CDR3 extends over 15 amino acids. For the CDR3, the DNA is TGTGCCAGCAGGTCGGGGCCCGGGGGACGGGAGACCCAGTACTTC. Its protein product is CASRSGPGGRETQYF.

The V gene is TRBV7-3, the J gene TRBJ2-1; no clear D gene. The V end lost 2 bases, the J end lost 9 bases, and 8 bases lay between the germline ends. CDR3 size: 12 residues. CDR1 SGHTA and CDR2 FQGTGA come from the germline V gene. This CDR3 reads CASSLSSGEQFF. Here the CDR3 DNA reads TGTGCCAGCAGCTTATCATCCGGTGAGCAGTTCTTC.

This clone showed up just a few times. The rearrangement uses TRBV18 and TRBJ2-5; 7 bases agree with TRBD2. Germline V gene data show CDR1 as KGHSH and CDR2 as LQKENI. Trimming cost V 6 bases and J 5 bases; bases outside gene matches: 12. This CDR3 spans 15 amino acids. Here the CDR3 DNA reads TGTGCCAGCTCGCCCTCCGGAGCGGGGATGGAGACCCAGTACTTC. The encoded protein is CASSPSGAGMETQYF.

This rearrangement joins TRBV12-3 or TRBV12-4 to TRBJ1-1; a possible D gene is TRBD1 (5 bases). The V end lost 1 base, the J end lost 4 bases, and 7 bases lay between the germline ends. This CDR3 spans 13 amino acids. CDR3 in amino acids: CASSLGGSTEAFF. As DNA, the CDR3 is TGTGCCAGCAGTTTAGGGGGCAGCACTGAAGCTTTCTTT.

CDR3 bases: TGCGCCAGCAGCTTGGACTCCTTCAACTATGGCTACACCTTC. Protein sequence: CASSLDSFNYGYTF. The chain employs TRBV5-1 and TRBJ1-2; D remains unclear. This CDR3 has 14 amino acids. V was pared by 0 bases and J by 2 bases, with 8 bases between. CDR1 is SGHRS and CDR2 is YFSETQ in the germline V gene.

A few counts support this clone. The chain uses TRBV5-1 and TRBJ1-2; D might be TRBD1 (5 bases). This CDR3 has 14 residues. Germline CDR1 and CDR2: SGHRS and YFSETQ. V was shortened by 0 bases and J by 6 bases, with 12 bases between the two germline ends. The CDR3 DNA follows: TGCGCCAGCAGCTTGGCGGCGGAGACAGATGGCTACACCTTC. This translates into CASSLAAETDGYTF.

This clone was found a few times. The V call is TRBV15, the J call TRBJ2-2; perhaps TRBD2 as D (6 bases). Germline V gene data show CDR1 as LNHNV and CDR2 as YYDKDF (reference sequence). This CDR3 region has 18 residues. The V and J ends lost 0 bases and 0 bases respectively, with 14 bases between them. For the CDR3, the DNA is TGTGCCACCAGCAGAGAGAGGAGGGATGCTACGAACACCGGGGAGCTGTTTTTT. Amino acids: CATSRERRDATNTGELFF.

This clone occurred once. V usage is TRBV19 and J usage is TRBJ2-5; D may be TRBD2 (5 bases). V was shortened by 6 bases and J by 5 bases, with 13 bases between the two germline ends. CDR3 length equals 13 residues. CDR1 and CDR2 from the germline V gene are LNHDA and SQIVND (reference sequence). The CDR3 region has the DNA TGTGCCAGTAGACCGAGGGAATTGGAGACCCAGTACTTC. As protein: CASRPRELETQYF. Filled out from reference TRBV19 and TRBJ2-5, the complete variable domain reads DGGITQSPKYLFRKEGQNVTLSCEQNLNHDAMYWYRQDPGQGLRLIYYSQIVNDFQKGDIAEGYSVSREKKESFPLTVTSAQKNPTAFYLCASRPRELETQYFGPGTRLLVL.

This clone was detected only a few times. This chain uses TRBV5-1 with TRBJ2-7, with D perhaps TRBD2 (6 bases). Between the trimmed V and J ends, which lost 0 bases and 0 bases, there was a span of 13 bases. The CDR3 runs to 16 residues. In germline, CDR1 is SGHRS, CDR2 YFSETQ. For the CDR3, the DNA is TGCGCCAGCAGCTTGGTGGGACTCCGGAGCTCCTACGAGCAGTACTTC. Translated: CASSLVGLRSSYEQYF.

The J gene is TRBJ1-1, the V gene TRBV5-4; no firm D call. The CDR3 has 16 amino acids. V lost 0 bases, J lost 0 bases, and 12 bases lay in between. Germline V gene data show CDR1 as SGHNT and CDR2 as YYREEE (reference sequence). This CDR3 reads CASSLGGGYLNTEAFF. CDR3 in DNA: TGTGCCAGCAGCTTGGGTGGCGGCTACTTGAACACTGAAGCTTTCTTT. The variable domain in full, with the rest retrieved from reference TRBV5-4 and TRBJ1-1, is ETGVTQSPTHLIKTRGQQVTLRCSSQSGHNTVSWYQQALGQGPQFIFQYYREEENGRGNFPPRFSGLQFPNYSSELNVNALELDDSALYLCASSLGGGYLNTEAFFGQGTRLTVV.

J is TRBJ2-2 and V is TRBV7-2; 9 positions match TRBD2. J was trimmed by 4 bases and V by 5 bases; bases with no gene match: 5. CDR3 length: 15 amino acids. The germline gives CDR1 SGHTA, CDR2 FQGNSA. In DNA, the CDR3 is TGTGCCAGCAGCCTGGGACTAGCAAGCACCGGGGAGCTGTTTTTT. The encoded protein is CASSLGLASTGELFF.

The rearrangement links TRBV6-5 to TRBJ2-5; TRBD1 aligns across 7 bases. CDR1 and CDR2 (germline): MNHEY, SVGAGI. J lost 2 bases, V lost 7 bases, and 4 bases had no gene match. The CDR3 loop spans 13 amino acids. CDR3 in amino acids: CASTRDRQETQYF. The CDR3 nucleotides are TGTGCCAGCACCCGGGACAGACAAGAGACCCAGTACTTC.

V is TRBV6-5 and J is TRBJ2-1; 8 nucleotides align to TRBD2. Trimming cost V 8 bases and J 6 bases; bases outside gene matches: 12. The length of the CDR3 is 15 residues. Germline CDR1 and CDR2: MNHEY and SVGAGI. As DNA, the CDR3 is TGTGCCAGCGGACAATCGAGCGGGGGTTTCAATGAGCAGTTCTTC. Protein product: CASGQSSGGFNEQFF.

For the CDR3, the DNA is TGTGCCAGCAGCAACACAGGGATGACCCAGCAGTACTTC. Translated, it gives CASSNTGMTQQYF. The genes are TRBV6-5 and TRBJ2-7; TRBD1 might be the D (6 bases). The V end lost 6 bases, the J end lost 8 bases, and 17 bases lay between the germline ends. The germline gives CDR1 MNHEY, CDR2 SVGAGI. CDR3 length: 13 amino acids.

The chain employs TRBV5-1 and TRBJ2-5, with 7 positions matching TRBD1. Trimming removed 4 bases from V and 6 bases from J; junction bases left unmatched: 12. This CDR3 comprises 15 residues. In germline, CDR1 is SGHRS, CDR2 YFSETQ. The CDR3 is CASSLWDRSLQTQYF. The CDR3 coding sequence is TGCGCCAGCAGCCTTTGGGACAGAAGTTTGCAGACCCAGTACTTC.

This chain joins TRBV6-2 or TRBV6-3 and TRBJ1-1; 9 nucleotides align to TRBD1. Germline CDR1 reads MNHEY; CDR2 reads SVGEGT. V lost 6 bases and J lost 4; bases outside the gene matches: 3. The CDR3 runs to 13 residues. DNA for the CDR3: TGTGCCAGCAGCACGACAGGGGGCACTGAAGCTTTCTTT. Protein: CASSTTGGTEAFF.

J is TRBJ2-7 and V is TRBV9; possibly TRBD1 for D (6 bases). CDR1 and CDR2 from the germline V gene are SGDLS and YYNGEE. Trimming took 4 bases from V and 3 from J, leaving 17 bases between them. This CDR3 has 15 residues. For the CDR3, the DNA is TGTGCCAGCAGCCCCCATCGACAGGTTGACTACGAGCAGTACTTC. This codes for CASSPHRQVDYEQYF.

This clone was seen a handful of times. The chain uses TRBV6-1 and TRBJ2-1, with D possibly matching TRBD2 (7 bases). Germline V gives CDR1 MNHNS, CDR2 SASEGT. V lost 1 base, J lost 4 bases, and 20 bases lay in between. This CDR3 region has 18 residues. CDR3 DNA: TGTGCCAGCAGTGAAGAGTTGGTGGGGGCTAGCGGATACAATGAGCAGTTCTTC. Translation: CASSEELVGASGYNEQFF.